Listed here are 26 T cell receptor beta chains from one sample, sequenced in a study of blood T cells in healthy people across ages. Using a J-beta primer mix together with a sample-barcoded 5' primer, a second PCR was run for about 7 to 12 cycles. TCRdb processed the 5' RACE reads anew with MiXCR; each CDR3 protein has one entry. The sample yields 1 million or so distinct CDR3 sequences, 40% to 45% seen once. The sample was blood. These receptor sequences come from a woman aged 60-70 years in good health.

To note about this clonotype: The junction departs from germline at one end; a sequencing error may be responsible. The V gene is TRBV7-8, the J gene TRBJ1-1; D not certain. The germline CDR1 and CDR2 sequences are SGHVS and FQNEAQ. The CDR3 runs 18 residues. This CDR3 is CASSFALRRRLGNTEPFF. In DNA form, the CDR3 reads TGTGCCAGCAGCTTCGCATTAAGGCGGAGACTCGGGAACACTGAACCTTTCTTT.

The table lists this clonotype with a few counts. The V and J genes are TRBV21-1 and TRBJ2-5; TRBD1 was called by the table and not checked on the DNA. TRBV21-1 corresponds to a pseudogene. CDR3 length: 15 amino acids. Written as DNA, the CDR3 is TGTGCCAGCAGCAAAGTCACAGCGCCCCAAGAGACCCAGTACTTC. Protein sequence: CASSKVTAPQETQYF.

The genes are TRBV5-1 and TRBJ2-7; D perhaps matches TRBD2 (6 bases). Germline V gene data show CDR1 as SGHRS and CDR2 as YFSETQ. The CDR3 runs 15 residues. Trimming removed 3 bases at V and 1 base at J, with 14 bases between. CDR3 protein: CASSSEGGLSYEQYF. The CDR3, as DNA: TGCGCCAGCAGCTCGGAGGGCGGGTTGTCCTACGAGCAGTACTTC.

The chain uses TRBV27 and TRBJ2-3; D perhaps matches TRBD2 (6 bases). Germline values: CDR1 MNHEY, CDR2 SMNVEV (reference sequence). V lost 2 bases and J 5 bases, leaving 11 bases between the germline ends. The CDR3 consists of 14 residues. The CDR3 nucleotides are TGTGCCAGCAGTTTAGTCCGGGAGTTAGATACGCAGTATTTT. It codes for CASSLVRELDTQYF.

The CDR3 nucleotides are TGTGCCACCAGCAGAGATATGGGCAACGGGGGTGAAGCTTTCTTT. Its protein product is CATSRDMGNGGEAFF. J is TRBJ1-1 and V is TRBV15, with D possibly TRBD1 on 5 matching bases. CDR3 size: 15 residues. Germline values: CDR1 LNHNV, CDR2 YYDKDF (reference sequence). V was shortened by 0 bases and J by 7 bases, with 15 bases between the two germline ends.

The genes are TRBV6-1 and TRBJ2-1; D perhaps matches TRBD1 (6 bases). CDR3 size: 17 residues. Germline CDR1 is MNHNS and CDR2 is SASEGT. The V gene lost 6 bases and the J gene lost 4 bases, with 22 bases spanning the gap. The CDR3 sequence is CASSNLNRVGRYNEQFF. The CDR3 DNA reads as TGTGCCAGCAGCAATCTGAACAGGGTAGGGAGATACAATGAGCAGTTCTTC.

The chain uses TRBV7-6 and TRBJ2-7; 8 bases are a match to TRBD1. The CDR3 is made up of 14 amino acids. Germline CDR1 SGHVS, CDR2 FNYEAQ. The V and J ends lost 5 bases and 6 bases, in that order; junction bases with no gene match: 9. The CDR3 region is CASSVSGQGGEQYF. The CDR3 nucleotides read TGTGCCAGCAGCGTATCCGGACAGGGTGGCGAGCAGTACTTC.

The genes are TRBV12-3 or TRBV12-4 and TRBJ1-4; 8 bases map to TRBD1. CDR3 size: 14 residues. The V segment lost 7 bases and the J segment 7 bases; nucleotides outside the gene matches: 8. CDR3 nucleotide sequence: TGTGCCAGCATCCCTCAGGGGGCCGGTGAAAAACTGTTTTTT. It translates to CASIPQGAGEKLFF.

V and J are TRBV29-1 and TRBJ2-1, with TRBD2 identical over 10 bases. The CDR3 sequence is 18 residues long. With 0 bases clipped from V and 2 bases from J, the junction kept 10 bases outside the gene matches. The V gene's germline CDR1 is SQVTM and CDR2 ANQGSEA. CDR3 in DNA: TGCAGCGTTGAAGAGCCCCTAGCGGGAGAAGTCCCCTACAATGAGCAGTTCTTC. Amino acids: CSVEEPLAGEVPYNEQFF.

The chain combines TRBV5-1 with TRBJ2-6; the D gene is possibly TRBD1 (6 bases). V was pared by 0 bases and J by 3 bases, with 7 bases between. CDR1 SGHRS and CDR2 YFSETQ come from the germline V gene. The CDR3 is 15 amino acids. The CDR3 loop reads CASSLEQGGANVLTF. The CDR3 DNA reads TGCGCCAGCAGCTTGGAACAGGGTGGGGCCAACGTCCTGACTTTC.

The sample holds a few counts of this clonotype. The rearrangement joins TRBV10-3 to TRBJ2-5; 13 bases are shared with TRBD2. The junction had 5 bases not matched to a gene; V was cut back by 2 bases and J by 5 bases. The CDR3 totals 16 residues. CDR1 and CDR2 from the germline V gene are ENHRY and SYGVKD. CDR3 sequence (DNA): TGTGCCATCAGTGAGGGACTAGCGGGAGTCGGCGAGACCCAGTACTTC. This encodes CAISEGLAGVGETQYF.

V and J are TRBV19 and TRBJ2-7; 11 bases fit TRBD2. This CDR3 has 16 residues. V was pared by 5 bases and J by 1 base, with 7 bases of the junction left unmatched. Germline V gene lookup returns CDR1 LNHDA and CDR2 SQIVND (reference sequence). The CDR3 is CASSPPGLAESYEQYF. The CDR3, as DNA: TGTGCCAGTAGTCCGCCGGGACTAGCGGAATCCTACGAGCAGTACTTC.

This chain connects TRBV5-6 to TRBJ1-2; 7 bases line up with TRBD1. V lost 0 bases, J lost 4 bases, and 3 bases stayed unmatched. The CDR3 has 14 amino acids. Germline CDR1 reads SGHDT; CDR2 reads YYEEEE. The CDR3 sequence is CASSLEGAVYGYTF. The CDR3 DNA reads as TGTGCCAGCAGCTTGGAGGGGGCAGTCTATGGCTACACCTTC.

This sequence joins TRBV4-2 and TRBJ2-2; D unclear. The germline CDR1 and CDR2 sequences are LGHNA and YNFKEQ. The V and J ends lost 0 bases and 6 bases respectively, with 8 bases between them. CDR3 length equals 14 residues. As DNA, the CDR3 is TGTGCCAGCAGCCAAGAGTGGTACCCCGGGGAGCTGTTTTTT. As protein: CASSQEWYPGELFF.

CDR3 bases: TGCAGCGTCGCCGGGACTAGCGGGAGTATCTACGAGCAGTACTTC. Its protein product is CSVAGTSGSIYEQYF. The chain employs TRBV29-1 and TRBJ2-7, with 14 positions matching TRBD2. With 6 bases clipped from V and 3 bases from J, the junction kept 7 bases outside the gene matches. This CDR3 has 15 residues. Germline assignment: CDR1 SQVTM and CDR2 ANQGSEA.

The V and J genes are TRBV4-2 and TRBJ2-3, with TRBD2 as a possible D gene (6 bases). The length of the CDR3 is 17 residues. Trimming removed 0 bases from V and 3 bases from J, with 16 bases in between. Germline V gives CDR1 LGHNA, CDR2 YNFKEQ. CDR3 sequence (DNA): TGTGCCAGCAGCCAAGATGGGGCCCGGGGGAATACAGATACGCAGTATTTT. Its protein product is CASSQDGARGNTDTQYF.

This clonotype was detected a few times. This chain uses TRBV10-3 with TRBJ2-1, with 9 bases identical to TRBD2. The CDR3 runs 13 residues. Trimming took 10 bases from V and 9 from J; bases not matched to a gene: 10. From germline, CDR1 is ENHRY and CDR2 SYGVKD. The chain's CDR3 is CATTGLAEGEQFF. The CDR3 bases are TGTGCCACCACGGGACTAGCTGAGGGTGAGCAGTTCTTC.

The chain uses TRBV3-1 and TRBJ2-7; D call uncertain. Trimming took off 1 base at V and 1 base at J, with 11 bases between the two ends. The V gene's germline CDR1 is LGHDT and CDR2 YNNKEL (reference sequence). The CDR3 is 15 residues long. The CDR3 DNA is TGTGCCAGCAGCCAAGGGCAGGCCGGGTCCTACGAGCAGTACTTC. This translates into CASSQGQAGSYEQYF.

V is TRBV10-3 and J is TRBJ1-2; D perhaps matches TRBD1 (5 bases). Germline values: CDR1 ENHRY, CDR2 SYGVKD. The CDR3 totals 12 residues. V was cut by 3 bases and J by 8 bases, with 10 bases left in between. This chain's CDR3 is CAISDWGRGYTF. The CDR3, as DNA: TGTGCCATCAGTGACTGGGGACGCGGCTACACCTTC.

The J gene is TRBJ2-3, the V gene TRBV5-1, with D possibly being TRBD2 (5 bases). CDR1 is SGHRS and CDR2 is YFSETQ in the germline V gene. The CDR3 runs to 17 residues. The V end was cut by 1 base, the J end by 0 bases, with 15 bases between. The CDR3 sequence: CASSLSPRPGSTDTQYF. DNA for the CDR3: TGCGCCAGCAGCTTGTCCCCGCGACCGGGGAGCACAGATACGCAGTATTTT.

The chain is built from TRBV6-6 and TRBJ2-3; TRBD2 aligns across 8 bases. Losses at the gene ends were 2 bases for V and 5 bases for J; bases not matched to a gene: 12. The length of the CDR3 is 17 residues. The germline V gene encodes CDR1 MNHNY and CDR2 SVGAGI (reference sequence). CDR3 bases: TGTGCCAGCAGTTACATACTTGGGACTAGGATCTTAGATACGCAGTATTTT. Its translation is CASSYILGTRILDTQYF.

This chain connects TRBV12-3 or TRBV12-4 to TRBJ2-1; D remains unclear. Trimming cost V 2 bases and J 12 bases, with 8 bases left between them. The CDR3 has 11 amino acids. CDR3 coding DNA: TGTGCCAGCAGTTTAAAGTTAGTGCAGTTCTTC. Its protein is CASSLKLVQFF.

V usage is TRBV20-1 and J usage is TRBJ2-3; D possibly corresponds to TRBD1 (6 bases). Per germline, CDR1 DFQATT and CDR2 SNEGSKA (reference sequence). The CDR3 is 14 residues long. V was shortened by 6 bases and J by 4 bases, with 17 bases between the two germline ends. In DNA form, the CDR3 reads TGCAGTGCGTCGTCTCCTGGGGGCCCAGATACGCAGTATTTT. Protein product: CSASSPGGPDTQYF.

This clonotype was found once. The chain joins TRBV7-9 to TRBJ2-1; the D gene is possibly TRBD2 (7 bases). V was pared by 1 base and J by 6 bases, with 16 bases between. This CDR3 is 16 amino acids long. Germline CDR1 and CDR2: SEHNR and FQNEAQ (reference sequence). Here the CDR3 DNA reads TGTGCCAGCAGCTTAGTCGAGATAGGGGGGGGCAATGAGCAGTTCTTC. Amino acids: CASSLVEIGGGNEQFF.

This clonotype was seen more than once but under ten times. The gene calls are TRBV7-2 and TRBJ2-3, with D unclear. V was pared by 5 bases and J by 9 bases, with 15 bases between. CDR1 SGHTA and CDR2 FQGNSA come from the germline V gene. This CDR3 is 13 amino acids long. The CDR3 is CASSAARIGTQYF. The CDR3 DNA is TGTGCCAGCAGCGCTGCCCGTATAGGGACGCAGTATTTT. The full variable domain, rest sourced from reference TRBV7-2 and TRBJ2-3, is GAGVSQSPSNKVTEKGKDVELRCDPISGHTALYWYRQSLGQGLEFLIYFQGNSAPDKSGLPSDRFSAERTGGSVSTLTIQRTQQEDSAVYLCASSAARIGTQYFGPGTRLTVL.

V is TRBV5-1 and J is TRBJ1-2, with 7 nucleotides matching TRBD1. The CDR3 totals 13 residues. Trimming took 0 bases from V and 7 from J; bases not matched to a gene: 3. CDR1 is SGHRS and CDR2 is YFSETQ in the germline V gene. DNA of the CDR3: TGCGCCAGCAGCTTGGAAGCAGGGGGTGGCTACACCTTC. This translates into CASSLEAGGGYTF. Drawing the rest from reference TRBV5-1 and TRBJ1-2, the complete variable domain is KAGVTQTPRYLIKTRGQQVTLSCSPISGHRSVSWYQQTPGQGLQFLFEYFSETQRNKGNFPGRFSGRQFSNSRSEMNVSTLELGDSALYLCASSLEAGGGYTFGSGTRLTVV.